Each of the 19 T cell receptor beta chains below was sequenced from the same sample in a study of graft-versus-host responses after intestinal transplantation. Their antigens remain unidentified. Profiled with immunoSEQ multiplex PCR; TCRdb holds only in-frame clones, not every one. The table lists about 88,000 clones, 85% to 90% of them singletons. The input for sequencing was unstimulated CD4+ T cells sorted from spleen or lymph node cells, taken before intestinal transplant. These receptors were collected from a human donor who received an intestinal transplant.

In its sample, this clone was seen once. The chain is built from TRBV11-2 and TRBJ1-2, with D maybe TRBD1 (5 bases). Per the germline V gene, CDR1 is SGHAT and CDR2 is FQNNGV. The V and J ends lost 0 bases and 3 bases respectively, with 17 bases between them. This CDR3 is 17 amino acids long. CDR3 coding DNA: TGTGCCAGCAGCTTAGATCAAGGCGGGGGGGGGTACTATGGCTACACCTTC. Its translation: CASSLDQGGGGYYGYTF. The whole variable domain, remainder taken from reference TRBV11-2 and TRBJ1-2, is EAGVAQSPRYKIIEKRQSVAFWCNPISGHATLYWYQQILGQGPKLLIQFQNNGVVDDSQLPKDRFSAERLKGVDSTLKIQPAKLEDSAVYLCASSLDQGGGGYYGYTFGSGTRLTVV.

The CDR3 DNA follows: TGTGCCAGCAGTCTTAGGGCAGGGTCTATGAACACTGAAGCTTTCTTT. It translates to CASSLRAGSMNTEAFF. The chain couples TRBV27 to TRBJ1-1; possibly TRBD1 for D (5 bases). This CDR3 is built from 16 residues. Germline V gives CDR1 MNHEY, CDR2 SMNVEV (reference sequence). Trimming pared 5 bases from V and 0 bases from J, leaving 16 bases between.

Here the CDR3 DNA reads TGTGCCAGCAGCTTGGTGGGTCAGGGGAGAGGCACTGAAGCTTTCTTT. It yields the protein CASSLVGQGRGTEAFF. The rearrangement uses TRBV5-4 and TRBJ1-1; TRBD1 is a possible D gene (6 bases). Trimming cost V 0 bases and J 4 bases, with 16 bases left between them. The germline gives CDR1 SGHNT, CDR2 YYREEE (reference sequence). The CDR3 runs to 16 residues.

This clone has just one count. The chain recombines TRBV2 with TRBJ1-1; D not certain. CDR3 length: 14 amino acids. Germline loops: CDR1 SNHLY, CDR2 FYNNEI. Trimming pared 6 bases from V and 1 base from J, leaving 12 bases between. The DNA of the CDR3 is TGTGCCAGCAGGAAAGAACAGCAGAACACTGAAGCTTTCTTT. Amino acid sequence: CASRKEQQNTEAFF.

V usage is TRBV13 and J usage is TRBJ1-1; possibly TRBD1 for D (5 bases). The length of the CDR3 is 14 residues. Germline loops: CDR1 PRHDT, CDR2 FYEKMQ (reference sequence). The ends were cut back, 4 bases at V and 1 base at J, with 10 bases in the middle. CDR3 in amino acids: CASSSQGGNTEAFF. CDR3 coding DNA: TGTGCCAGCAGCTCCCAGGGTGGGAACACTGAAGCTTTCTTT.

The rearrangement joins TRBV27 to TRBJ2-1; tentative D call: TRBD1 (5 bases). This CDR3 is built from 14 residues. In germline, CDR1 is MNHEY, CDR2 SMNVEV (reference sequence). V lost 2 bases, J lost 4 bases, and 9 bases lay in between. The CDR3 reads CASSLADRYNEQFF. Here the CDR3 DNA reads TGTGCCAGCAGTTTAGCAGACAGATACAATGAGCAGTTCTTC.

The CDR3 DNA reads as TGTGCCAGCAGTGAACAGTTCAACCGGGACAGCTACGAGCAGTACTTC. Translated, it gives CASSEQFNRDSYEQYF. The V gene is TRBV6-4, the J gene TRBJ2-7; 7 bases are a match to TRBD1. The CDR3 is 16 residues long. Per the germline V gene, CDR1 is MRHNA and CDR2 is SNTAGT. Unmatched junction bases numbered 11, after V lost 3 bases and J lost 3 bases.

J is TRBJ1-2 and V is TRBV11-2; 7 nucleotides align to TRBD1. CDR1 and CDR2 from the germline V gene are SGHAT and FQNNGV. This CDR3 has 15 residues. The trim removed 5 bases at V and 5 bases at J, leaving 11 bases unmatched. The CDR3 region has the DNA TGTGCCAGCAGCCCGGGACAGTCGCCGCTTTATGGCTACACCTTC. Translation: CASSPGQSPLYGYTF.

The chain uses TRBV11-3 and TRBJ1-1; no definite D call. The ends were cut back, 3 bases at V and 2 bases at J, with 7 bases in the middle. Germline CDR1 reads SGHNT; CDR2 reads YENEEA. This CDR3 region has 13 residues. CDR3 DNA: TGTGCCAGCAGCTTCTCGGGAAACACTGAAGCTTTCTTT. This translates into CASSFSGNTEAFF.

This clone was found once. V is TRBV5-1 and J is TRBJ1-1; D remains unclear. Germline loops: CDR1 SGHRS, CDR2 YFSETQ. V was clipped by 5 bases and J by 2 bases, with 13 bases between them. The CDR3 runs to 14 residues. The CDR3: CASRNSGGNTEAFF. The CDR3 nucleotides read TGCGCCAGCAGAAACTCTGGCGGAAACACTGAAGCTTTCTTT.

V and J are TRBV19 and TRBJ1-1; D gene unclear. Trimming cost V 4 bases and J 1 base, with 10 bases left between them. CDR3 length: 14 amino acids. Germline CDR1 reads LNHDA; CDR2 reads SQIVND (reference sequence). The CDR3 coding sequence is TGTGCCAGTAGTACACACAGTGGGAACACTGAAGCTTTCTTT. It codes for CASSTHSGNTEAFF. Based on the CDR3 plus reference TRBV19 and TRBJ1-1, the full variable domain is DGGITQSPKYLFRKEGQNVTLSCEQNLNHDAMYWYRQDPGQGLRLIYYSQIVNDFQKGDIAEGYSVSREKKESFPLTVTSAQKNPTAFYLCASSTHSGNTEAFFGQGTRLTVV.

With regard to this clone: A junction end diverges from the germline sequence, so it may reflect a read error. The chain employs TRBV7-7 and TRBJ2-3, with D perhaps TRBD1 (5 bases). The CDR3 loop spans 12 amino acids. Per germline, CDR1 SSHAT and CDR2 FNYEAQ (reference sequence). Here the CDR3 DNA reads TGTGCTAGCAGCCCAGACAGAGATACGCAGTATTTT. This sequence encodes CASSPDRDTQYF.

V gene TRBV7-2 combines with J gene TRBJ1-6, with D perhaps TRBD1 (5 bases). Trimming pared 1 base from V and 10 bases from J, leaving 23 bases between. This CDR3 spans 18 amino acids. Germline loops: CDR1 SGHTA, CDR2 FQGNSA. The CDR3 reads CASSLVLLGGGARSPLHF. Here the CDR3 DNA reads TGTGCCAGCAGCTTAGTCCTCCTGGGGGGAGGGGCCAGGTCACCCCTCCACTTT.

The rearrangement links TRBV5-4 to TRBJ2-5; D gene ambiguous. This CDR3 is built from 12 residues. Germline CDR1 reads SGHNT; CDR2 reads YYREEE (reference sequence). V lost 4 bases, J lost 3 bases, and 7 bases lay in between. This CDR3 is CASSRREETQYF. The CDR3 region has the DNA TGTGCCAGCAGCCGTCGGGAAGAGACCCAGTACTTC.

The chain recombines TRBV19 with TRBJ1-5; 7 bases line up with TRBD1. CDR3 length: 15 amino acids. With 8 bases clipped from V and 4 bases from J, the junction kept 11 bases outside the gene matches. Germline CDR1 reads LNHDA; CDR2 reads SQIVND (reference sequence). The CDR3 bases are TGTGCCAGTTCGACCGGACAGGTACCAAATCAGCCCCAGCATTTT. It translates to CASSTGQVPNQPQHF.

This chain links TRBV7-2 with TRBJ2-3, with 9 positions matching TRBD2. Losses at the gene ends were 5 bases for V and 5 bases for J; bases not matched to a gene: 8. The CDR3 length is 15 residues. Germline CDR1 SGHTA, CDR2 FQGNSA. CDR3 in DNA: TGTGCCAGCAGCCTCTGGCGGGGGGGCCGAGATACGCAGTATTTT. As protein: CASSLWRGGRDTQYF.

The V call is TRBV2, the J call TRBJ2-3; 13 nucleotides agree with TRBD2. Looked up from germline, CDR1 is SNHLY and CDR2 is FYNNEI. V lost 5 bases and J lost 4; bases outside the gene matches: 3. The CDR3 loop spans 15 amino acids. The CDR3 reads CASSPTSGGADTQYF. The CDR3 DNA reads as TGTGCCAGCAGTCCTACTAGCGGGGGGGCAGATACGCAGTATTTT.

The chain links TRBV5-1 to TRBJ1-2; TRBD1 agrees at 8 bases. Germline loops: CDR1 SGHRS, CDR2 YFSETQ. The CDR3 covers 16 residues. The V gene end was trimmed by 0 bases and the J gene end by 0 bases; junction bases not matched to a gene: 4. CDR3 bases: TGCGCCAGCAGCTTGGGGACAGGGACAGCTAACTATGGCTACACCTTC. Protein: CASSLGTGTANYGYTF. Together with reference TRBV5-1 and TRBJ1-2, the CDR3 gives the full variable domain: KAGVTQTPRYLIKTRGQQVTLSCSPISGHRSVSWYQQTPGQGLQFLFEYFSETQRNKGNFPGRFSGRQFSNSRSEMNVSTLELGDSALYLCASSLGTGTANYGYTFGSGTRLTVV.

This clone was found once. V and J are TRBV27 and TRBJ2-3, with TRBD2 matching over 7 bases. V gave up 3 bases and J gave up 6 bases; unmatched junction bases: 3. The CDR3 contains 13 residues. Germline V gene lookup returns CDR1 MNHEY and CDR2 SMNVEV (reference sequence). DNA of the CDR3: TGTGCCAGCAGTTTGGGGGAGGGCGATACGCAGTATTTT. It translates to CASSLGEGDTQYF.